This T cell receptor (beta chain) was documented in a study of cytomegalovirus exposure and HLA in healthy donors. V was clipped by 1 base and J by 8 bases, with 18 bases between them. The CDR3 runs 16 residues. The germline V gene encodes CDR1 SGHDN and CDR2 FVKESK. The PCR employed 60 Vbeta primers together with 13 Jbeta primers. Sequencing was performed with immunoSEQ multiplex PCR; in TCRdb, only in-frame clones are kept and a portion is missing. The repertoire has about 120,000 clones, over 65% of them found once; the top ten carry 11%. The chain has TRBV14 and TRBJ1-3; D is uncertain. The sequenced sample was PBMCs. This receptor was identified in a man younger than 40 in good health and CMV-seropositive. CDR3: CASSQGLGGAGYTIYF. In DNA form, the CDR3 reads TGTGCCAGCAGCCAAGGGCTCGGAGGAGCGGGGTACACCATATATTTT.